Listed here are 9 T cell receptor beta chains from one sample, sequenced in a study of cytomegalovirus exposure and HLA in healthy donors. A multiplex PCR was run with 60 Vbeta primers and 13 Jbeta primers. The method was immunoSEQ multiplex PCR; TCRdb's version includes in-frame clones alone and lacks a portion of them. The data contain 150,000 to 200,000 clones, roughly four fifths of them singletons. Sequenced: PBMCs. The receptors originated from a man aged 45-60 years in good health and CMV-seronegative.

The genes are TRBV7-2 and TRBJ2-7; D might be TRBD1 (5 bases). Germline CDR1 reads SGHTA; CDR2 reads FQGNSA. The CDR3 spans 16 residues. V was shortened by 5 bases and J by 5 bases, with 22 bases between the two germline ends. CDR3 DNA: TGTGCCAGCAGCCCCCCCAGGGTGACCACTCAAAACGAGCAGTACTTC. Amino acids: CASSPPRVTTQNEQYF. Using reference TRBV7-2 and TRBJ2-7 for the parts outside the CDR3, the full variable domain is GAGVSQSPSNKVTEKGKDVELRCDPISGHTALYWYRQSLGQGLEFLIYFQGNSAPDKSGLPSDRFSAERTGGSVSTLTIQRTQQEDSAVYLCASSPPRVTTQNEQYFGPGTRLTVT.

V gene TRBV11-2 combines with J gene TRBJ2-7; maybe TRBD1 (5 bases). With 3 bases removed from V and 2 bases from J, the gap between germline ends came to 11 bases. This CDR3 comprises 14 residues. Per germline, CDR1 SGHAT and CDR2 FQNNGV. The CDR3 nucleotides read TGTGCCAGCAGCTTTTTGGACATGACCTACGAGCAGTACTTC. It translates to CASSFLDMTYEQYF.

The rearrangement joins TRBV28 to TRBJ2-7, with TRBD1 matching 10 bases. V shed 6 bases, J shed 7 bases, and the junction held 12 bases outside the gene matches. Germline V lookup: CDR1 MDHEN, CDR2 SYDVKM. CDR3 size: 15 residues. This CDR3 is CASSLSGTGVWEQYF. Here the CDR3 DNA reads TGTGCCAGCAGCCTATCCGGGACAGGGGTGTGGGAGCAGTACTTC.

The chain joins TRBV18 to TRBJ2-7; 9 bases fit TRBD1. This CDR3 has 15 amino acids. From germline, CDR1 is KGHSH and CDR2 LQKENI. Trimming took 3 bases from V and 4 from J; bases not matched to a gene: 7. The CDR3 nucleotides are TGTGCCAGCTCACCGCCGACAGGGGGTTTTTACGAGCAGTACTTC. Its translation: CASSPPTGGFYEQYF.

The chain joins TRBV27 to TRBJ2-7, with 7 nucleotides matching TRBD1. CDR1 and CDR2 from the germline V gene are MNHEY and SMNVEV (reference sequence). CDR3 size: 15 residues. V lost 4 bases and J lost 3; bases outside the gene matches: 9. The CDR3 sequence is CASSYYRGLNYEQYF. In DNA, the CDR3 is TGTGCCAGCAGTTACTACAGGGGCCTTAACTACGAGCAGTACTTC.

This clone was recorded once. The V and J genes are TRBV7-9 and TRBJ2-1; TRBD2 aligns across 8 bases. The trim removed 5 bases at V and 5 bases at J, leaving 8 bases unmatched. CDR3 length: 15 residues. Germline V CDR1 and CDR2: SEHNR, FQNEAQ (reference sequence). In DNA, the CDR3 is TGTGCCAGCAGCACCGGGGGGGCGGCGAACAATGAGCAGTTCTTC. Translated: CASSTGGAANNEQFF.

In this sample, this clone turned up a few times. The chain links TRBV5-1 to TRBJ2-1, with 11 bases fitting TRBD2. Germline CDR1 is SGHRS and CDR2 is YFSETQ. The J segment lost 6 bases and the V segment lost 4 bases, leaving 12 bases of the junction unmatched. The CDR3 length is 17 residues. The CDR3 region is CASSPASTSGGRNEQFF. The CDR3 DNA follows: TGCGCCAGCAGCCCCGCCTCAACTAGCGGGGGCCGCAATGAGCAGTTCTTC.

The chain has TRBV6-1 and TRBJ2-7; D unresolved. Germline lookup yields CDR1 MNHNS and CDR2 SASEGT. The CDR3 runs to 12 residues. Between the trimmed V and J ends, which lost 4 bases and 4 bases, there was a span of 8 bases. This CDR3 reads CASSATWYEQYF. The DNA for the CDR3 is TGTGCCAGCAGTGCTACCTGGTACGAGCAGTACTTC.

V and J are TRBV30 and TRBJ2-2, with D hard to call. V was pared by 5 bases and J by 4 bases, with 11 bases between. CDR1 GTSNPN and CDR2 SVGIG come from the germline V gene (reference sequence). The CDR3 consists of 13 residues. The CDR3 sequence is CAWDRPGTGELFF. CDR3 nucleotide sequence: TGTGCCTGGGATCGACCGGGCACCGGGGAGCTGTTTTTT.